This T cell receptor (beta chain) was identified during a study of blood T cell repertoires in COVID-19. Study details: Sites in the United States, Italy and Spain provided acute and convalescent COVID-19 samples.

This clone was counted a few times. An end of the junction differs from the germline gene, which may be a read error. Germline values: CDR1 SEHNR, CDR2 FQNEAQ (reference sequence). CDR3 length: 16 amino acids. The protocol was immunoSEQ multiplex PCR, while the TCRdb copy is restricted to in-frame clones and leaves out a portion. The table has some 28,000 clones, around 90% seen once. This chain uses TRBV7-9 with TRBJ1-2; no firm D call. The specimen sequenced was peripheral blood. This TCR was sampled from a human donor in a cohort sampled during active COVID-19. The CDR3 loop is CASSLATIRRGKGYTF. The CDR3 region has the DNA TGTGCCAGCAGTTTAGCAACCATTAGACGAGGGAAAGGCTACACCTTC.